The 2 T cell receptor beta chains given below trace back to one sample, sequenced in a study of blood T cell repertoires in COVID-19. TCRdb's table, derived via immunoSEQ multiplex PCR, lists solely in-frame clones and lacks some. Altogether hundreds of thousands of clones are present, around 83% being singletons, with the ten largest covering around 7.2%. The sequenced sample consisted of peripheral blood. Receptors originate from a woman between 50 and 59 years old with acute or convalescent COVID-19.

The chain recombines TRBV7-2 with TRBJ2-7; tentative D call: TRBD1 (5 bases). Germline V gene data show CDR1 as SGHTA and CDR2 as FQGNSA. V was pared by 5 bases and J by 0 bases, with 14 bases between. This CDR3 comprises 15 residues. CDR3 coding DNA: TGTGCCAGCAGCCGCCAACAGGCCCCCTCCTACGAGCAGTACTTC. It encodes CASSRQQAPSYEQYF. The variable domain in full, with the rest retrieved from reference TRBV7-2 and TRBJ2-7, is GAGVSQSPSNKVTEKGKDVELRCDPISGHTALYWYRQSLGQGLEFLIYFQGNSAPDKSGLPSDRFSAERTGGSVSTLTIQRTQQEDSAVYLCASSRQQAPSYEQYFGPGTRLTVT.

Written as DNA, the CDR3 is TGTGCCACCAGCACCGGACAGGGGGAAAACACCATATATTTT. Protein product: CATSTGQGENTIYF. The chain links TRBV15 to TRBJ1-3; 10 positions agree with TRBD1. CDR1 and CDR2 (germline): LNHNV, YYDKDF (reference sequence). The junction had 3 bases not matched to a gene; V was cut back by 4 bases and J by 6 bases. The CDR3 consists of 14 residues.